This T cell receptor beta chain was recovered during a study of Tregs in tolerant kidney transplant recipients. The nonmyeloablative bone marrow transplants came from related graft donors, with transient mixed chimerism. Produced via immunoSEQ multiplex PCR; TCRdb's table is partial and in-frame only. Among roughly 70,000 clones listed, more than 70% were seen once. CDR1 is SGHNT and CDR2 is YENEEA in the germline V gene. Trimming took 3 bases from V and 5 from J; bases not matched to a gene: 7. The CDR3 runs to 15 residues. This receptor was taken from a human patient who received a combined kidney and bone marrow transplant. The graft donor may be the source of some T cells. The V and J genes are TRBV11-3 and TRBJ2-5; TRBD2 matches at 9 bases. The source material was CD4+ T cells from blood (PBMCs), sampled 6 months after the transplant. The CDR3 loop reads CASSFAAGGGETQYF. In DNA, the CDR3 is TGTGCCAGCAGCTTCGCAGCGGGAGGAGGGGAGACCCAGTACTTC. Filled out from reference TRBV11-3 and TRBJ2-5, the complete variable domain reads EAGVVQSPRYKIIEKKQPVAFWCNPISGHNTLYWYLQNLGQGPELLIRYENEEAVDDSQLPKDRFSAERLKGVDSTLKIQPAELGDSAVYLCASSFAAGGGETQYFGPGTRLLVL.